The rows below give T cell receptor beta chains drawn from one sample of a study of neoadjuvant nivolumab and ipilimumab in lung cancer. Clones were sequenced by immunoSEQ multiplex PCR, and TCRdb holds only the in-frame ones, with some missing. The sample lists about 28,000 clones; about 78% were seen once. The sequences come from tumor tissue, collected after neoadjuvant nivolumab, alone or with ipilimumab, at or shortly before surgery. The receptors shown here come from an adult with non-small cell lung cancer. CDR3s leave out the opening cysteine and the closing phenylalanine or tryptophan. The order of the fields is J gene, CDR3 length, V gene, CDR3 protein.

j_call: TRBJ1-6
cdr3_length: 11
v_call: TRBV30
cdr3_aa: AWSVLRASPLH

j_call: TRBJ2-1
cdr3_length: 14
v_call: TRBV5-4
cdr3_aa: ASSPGGRVRGNEQF

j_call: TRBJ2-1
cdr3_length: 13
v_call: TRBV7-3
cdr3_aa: ASSRLAGVYNEQF

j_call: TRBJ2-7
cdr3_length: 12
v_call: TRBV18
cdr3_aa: ASSPPDLRAEQY

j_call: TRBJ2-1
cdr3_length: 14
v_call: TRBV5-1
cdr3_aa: ASSQRRDSSYNEQF

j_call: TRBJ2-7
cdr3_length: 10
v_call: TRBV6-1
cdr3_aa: ASSQQVNEQY

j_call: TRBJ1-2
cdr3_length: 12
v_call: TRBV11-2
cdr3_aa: ASSPTTGNYGYT

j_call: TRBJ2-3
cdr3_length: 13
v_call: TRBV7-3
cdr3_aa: ASSLNPTGADTQY

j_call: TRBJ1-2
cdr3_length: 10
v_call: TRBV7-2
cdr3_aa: ASSLETYGYT

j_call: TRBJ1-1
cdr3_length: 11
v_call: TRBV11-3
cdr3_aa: ASSLTLGSAAF

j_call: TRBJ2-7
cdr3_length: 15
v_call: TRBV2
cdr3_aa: ASSRGSVFQGSYEQY

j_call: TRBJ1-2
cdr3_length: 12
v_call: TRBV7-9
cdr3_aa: ASSLLGSDYGYT

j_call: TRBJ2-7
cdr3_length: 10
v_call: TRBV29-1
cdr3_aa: SVATSSVEQY

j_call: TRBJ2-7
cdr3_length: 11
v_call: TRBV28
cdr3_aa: ASSLSQNYGQY

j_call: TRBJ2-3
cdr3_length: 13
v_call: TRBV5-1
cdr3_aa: ASSLVRAVTDTQY

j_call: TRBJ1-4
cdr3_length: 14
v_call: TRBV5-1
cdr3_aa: ASSPEGRWANEKLF

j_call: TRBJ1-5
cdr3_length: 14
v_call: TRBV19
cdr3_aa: ASSQRQGNSNQPQH

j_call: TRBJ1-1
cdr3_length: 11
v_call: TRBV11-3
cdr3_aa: ASSLDENTEAF

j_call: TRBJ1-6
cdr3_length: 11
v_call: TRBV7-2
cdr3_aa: ASSLGYNSPLH

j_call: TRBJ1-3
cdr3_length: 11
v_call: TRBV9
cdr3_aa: ASSVGSGNTIY

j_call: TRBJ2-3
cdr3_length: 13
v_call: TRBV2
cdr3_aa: ASHHAGGLFNTQY

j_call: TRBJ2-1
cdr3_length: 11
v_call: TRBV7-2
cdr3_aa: ASSLGLAGGKF

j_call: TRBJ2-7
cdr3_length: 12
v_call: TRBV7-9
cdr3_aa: ASSSDRASYEQY

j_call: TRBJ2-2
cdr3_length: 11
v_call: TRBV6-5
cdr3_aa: ASRHGGTGELF

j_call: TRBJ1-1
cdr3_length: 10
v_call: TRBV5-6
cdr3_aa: ASSFANTEAF

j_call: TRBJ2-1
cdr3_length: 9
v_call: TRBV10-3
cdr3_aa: AIMENNEQF

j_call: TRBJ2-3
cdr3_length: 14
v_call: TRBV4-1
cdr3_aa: ASSQELDPPTDTQY

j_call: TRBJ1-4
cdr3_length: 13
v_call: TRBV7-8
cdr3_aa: ASSLGGQGGGKLF

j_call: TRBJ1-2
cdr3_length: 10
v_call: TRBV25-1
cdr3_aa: ASTSANYGYT

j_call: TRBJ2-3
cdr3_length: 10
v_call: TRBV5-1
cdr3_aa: ASSLEGDTQY

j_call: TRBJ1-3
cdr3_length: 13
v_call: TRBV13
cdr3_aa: ASSPTGSSGNTIY

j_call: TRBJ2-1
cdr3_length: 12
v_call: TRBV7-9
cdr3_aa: ASSPLQEYNEQF

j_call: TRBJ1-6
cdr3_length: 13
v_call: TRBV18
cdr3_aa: ASSPPEGYGSPLH

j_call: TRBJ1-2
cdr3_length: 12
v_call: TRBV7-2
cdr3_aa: ASSLTGGTYGYT

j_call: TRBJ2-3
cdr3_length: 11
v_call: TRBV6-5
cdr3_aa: ASTKNGGDTQY

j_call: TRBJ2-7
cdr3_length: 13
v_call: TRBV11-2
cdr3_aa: ASSPLNRVANEQY

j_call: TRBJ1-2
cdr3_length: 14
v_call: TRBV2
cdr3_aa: ASRRLGGIGNYGYT

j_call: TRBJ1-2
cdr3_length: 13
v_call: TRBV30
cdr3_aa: AWSFLGQSNYGYT

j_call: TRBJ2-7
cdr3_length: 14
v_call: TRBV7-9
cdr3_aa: ASSLWEAGSGAEQY

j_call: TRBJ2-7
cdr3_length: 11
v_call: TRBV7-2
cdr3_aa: ASSPSGNYEQY

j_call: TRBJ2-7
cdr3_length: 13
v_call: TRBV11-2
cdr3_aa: ASTWGQGATSEQY

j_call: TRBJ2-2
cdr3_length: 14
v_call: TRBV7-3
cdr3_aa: ASSLVGGGNTGELF

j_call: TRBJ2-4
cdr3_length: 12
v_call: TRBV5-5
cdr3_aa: ASSFGPTQNIQY

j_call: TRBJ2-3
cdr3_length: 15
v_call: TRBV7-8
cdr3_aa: ASSLSLAGPLTDTQY

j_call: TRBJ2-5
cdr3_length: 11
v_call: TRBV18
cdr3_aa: ASGGGGRETQY

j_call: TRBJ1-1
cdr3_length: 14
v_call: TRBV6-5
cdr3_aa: ASSYLFGVSNTEAF

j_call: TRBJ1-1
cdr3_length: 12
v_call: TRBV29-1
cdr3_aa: SVYDRARSTEAF

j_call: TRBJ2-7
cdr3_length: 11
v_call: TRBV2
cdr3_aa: ASWVGGNYEQY